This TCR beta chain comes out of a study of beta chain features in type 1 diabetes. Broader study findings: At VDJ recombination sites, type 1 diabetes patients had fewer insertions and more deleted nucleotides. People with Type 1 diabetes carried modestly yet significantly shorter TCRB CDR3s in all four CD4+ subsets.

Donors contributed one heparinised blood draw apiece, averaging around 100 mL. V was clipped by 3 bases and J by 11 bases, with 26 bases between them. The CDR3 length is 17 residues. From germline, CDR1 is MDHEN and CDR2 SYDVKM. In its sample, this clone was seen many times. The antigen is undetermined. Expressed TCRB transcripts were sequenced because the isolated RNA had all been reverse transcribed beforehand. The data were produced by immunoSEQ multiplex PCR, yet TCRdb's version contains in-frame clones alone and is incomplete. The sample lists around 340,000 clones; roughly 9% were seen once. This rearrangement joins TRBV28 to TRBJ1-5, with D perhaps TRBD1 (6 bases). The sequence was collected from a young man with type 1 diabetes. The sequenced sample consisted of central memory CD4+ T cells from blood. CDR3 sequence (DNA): TGTGCCAGCAGTTTTGCCGGACGGGACACTGGTAGTGAGGCCCAGCATTTT. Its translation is CASSFAGRDTGSEAQHF.